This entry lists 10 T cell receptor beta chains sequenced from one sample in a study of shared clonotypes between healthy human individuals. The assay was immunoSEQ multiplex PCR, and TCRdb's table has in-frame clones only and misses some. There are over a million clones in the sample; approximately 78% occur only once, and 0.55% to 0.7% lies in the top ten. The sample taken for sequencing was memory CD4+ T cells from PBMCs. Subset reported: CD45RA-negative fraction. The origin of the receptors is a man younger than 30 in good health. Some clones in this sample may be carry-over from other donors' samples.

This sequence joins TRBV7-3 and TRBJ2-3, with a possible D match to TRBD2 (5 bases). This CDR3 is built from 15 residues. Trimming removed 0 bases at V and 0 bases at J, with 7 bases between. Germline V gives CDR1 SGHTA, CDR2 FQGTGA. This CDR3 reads CASSLTSDSTDTQYF. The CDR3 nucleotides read TGTGCCAGCAGCTTAACTAGCGATAGCACAGATACGCAGTATTTT.

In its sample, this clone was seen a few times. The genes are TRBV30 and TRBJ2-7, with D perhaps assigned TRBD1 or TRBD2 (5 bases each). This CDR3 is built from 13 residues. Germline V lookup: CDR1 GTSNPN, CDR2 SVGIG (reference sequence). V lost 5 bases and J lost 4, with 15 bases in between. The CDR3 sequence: CAWQNSGTYEQYF. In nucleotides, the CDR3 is TGTGCCTGGCAAAACTCAGGGACGTACGAGCAGTACTTC.

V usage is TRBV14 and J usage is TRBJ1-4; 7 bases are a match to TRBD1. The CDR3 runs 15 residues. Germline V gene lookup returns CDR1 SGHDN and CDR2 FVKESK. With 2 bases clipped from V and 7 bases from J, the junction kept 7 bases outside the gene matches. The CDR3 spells CASSQLTGDAEKLFF. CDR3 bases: TGTGCCAGCAGCCAACTAACAGGGGATGCTGAAAAACTGTTTTTT. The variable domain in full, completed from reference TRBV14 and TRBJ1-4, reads EAGVTQFPSHSVIEKGQTVTLRCDPISGHDNLYWYRRVMGKEIKFLLHFVKESKQDESGMPNNRFLAERTGGTYSTLKVQPAELEDSGVYFCASSQLTGDAEKLFFGSGTQLSVL.

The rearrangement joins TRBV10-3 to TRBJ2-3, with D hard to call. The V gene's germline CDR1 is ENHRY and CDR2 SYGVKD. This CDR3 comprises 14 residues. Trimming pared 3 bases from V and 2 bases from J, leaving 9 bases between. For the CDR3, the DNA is TGTGCCATCAGTGACGGCAGATACACAGATACGCAGTATTTT. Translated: CAISDGRYTDTQYF.

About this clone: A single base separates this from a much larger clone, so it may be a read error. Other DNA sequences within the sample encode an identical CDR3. The CDR3 region is CASSLRQGTEAFF. Here the CDR3 DNA reads TGTGCCAGCAGCCTCCGACAGGGGACTGAAGCTTTCTTT. The genes are TRBV7-3 and TRBJ1-1; 8 bases fit TRBD1. The CDR3 spans 13 residues. Germline values: CDR1 SGHTA, CDR2 FQGTGA. V lost 5 bases and J lost 5; bases outside the gene matches: 4.

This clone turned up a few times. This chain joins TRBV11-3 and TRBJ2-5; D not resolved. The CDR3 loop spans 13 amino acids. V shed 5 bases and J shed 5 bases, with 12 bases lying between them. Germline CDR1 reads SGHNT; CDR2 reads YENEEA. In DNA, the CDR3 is TGTGCCAGCAGCCCCCCTCTCTCCGAGACCCAGTACTTC. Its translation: CASSPPLSETQYF. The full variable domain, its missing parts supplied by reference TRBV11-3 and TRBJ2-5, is EAGVVQSPRYKIIEKKQPVAFWCNPISGHNTLYWYLQNLGQGPELLIRYENEEAVDDSQLPKDRFSAERLKGVDSTLKIQPAELGDSAVYLCASSPPLSETQYFGPGTRLLVL.

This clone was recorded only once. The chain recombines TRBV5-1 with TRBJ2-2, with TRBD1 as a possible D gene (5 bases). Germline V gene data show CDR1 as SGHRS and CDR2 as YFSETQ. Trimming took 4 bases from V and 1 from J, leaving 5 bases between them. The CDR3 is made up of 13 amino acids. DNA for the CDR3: TGCGCCAGCAGCGGACAGAACACCGGGGAGCTGTTTTTT. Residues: CASSGQNTGELFF.

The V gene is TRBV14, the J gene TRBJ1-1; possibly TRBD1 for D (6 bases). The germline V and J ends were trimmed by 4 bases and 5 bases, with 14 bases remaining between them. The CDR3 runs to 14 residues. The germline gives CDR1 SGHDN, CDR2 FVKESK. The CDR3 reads CASSPRGGRTEAFF. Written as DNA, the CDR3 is TGTGCCAGCAGCCCCCGGGGGGGGCGGACTGAAGCTTTCTTT.

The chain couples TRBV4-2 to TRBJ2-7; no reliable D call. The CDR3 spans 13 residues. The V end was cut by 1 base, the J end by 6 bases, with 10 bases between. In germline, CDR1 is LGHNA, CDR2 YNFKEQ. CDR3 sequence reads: CASSQGPSVEQYF. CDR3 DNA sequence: TGTGCCAGCAGCCAAGGGCCCAGTGTCGAGCAGTACTTC.

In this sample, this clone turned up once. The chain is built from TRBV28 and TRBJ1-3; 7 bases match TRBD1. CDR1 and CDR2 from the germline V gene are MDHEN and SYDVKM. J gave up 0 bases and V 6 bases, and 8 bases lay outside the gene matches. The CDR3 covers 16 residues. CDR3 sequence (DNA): TGTGCCAGCAGCTCGACAGGGCTAAGCTCTGGAAACACCATATATTTT. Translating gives CASSSTGLSSGNTIYF.